Sequencing of this T cell receptor beta chain was carried out in a study of spatial heterogeneity in lung cancer. About the research overall: Across the raw uncorrected reads, a unique TCR and UMI combination was observed, on average, more than ten times. Study results and caveats: Tumor mutation count correlated with how many alpha and beta TCRs expanded intratumorally.

Specified time point: sample taken at primary tumor resection. Germline V lookup: CDR1 MGHRA, CDR2 YSYEKL. There are 14 residues in the CDR3. Trimming took 0 bases from V and 3 from J, leaving 7 bases between them. TCRdb fed the 5' RACE reads into MiXCR, producing one record per CDR3 protein. The sample gives some 14,000 distinct CDR3 sequences, 3% to 4% of which show up once; roughly a sixth is in the top ten. Ten or more counts support this clonotype. Antigen unknown. Sequenced here: lung tumor tissue, sampled at surgery. The receptor was derived from a male donor with early-stage non-small cell lung cancer. The V call is TRBV4-1, the J call TRBJ2-3; D is undetermined. The CDR3 sequence is CASSQDPRTDTQYF. The CDR3 DNA sequence: TGCGCCAGCAGCCAAGATCCCCGGACAGATACGCAGTATTTT.